The clone carrying this T cell receptor beta chain was detected ten times or more. The data were obtained in a study of read filtering for tumor transcriptome and immune sequencing. As for the study in general: Patients were 17 male and around 13 female, mean age 65.9 years, range about 40 to 85.

There are 17 residues in the CDR3. Germline lookup yields CDR1 GTSNPN and CDR2 SVGIG (reference sequence). The V and J ends lost 1 base and 0 bases respectively, with 18 bases between them. This library used roughly 400 ng RNA and molecular barcoded adaptors spanning alpha/delta and beta/gamma chains. TCRdb re-called the reads through MiXCR, storing one row per CDR3 protein. The sample consists of about 47,000 distinct CDR3 sequences, 10% to 15% of them appearing once. V usage is TRBV30 and J usage is TRBJ1-1; D might be TRBD1 (5 bases). The sample comprised a population of CD138-negative cells sorted from bone marrow. The clonotype comes from a donor aged 40 or over with multiple myeloma. The CDR3 loop is CAWSDADIFLLNTEAFF. The DNA of the CDR3 is TGTGCCTGGAGTGACGCGGACATCTTTCTCCTGAACACTGAAGCTTTCTTT.